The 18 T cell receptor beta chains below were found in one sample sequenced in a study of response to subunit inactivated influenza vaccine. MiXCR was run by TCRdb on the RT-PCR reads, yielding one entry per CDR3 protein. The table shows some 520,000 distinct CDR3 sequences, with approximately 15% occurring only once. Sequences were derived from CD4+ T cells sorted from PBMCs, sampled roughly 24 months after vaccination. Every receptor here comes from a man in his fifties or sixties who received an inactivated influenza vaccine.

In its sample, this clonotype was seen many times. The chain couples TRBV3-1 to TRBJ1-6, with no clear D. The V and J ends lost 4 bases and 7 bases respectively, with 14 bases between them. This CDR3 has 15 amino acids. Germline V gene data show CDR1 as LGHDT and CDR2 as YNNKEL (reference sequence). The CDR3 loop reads CASSPAGDLNSPLHF. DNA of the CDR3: TGTGCCAGCAGCCCTGCAGGAGACTTAAATTCACCCCTCCACTTT.

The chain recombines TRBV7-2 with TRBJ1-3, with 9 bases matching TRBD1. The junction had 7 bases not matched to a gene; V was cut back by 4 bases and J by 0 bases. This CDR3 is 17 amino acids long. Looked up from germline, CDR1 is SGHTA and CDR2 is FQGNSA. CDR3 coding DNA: TGTGCCAGCAGCTACACAGGGGGCTCGAGCTCTGGAAACACCATATATTTT. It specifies CASSYTGGSSSGNTIYF. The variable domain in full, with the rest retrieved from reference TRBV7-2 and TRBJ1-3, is GAGVSQSPSNKVTEKGKDVELRCDPISGHTALYWYRQSLGQGLEFLIYFQGNSAPDKSGLPSDRFSAERTGGSVSTLTIQRTQQEDSAVYLCASSYTGGSSSGNTIYFGEGSWLTVV.

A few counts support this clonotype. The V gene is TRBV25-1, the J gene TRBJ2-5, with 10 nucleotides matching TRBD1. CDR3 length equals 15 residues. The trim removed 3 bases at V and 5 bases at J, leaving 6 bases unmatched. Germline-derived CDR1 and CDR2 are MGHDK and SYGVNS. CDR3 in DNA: TGTGCCAGCAGTGATGACAGGGGGCCGGGTGAGACCCAGTACTTC. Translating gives CASSDDRGPGETQYF.

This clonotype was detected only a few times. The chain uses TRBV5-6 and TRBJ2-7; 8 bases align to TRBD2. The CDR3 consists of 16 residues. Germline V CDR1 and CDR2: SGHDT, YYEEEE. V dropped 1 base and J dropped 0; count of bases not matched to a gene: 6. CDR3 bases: TGTGCCAGCAGCTTGAATGGTCTAGCGGGCTCCTACGAGCAGTACTTC. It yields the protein CASSLNGLAGSYEQYF.

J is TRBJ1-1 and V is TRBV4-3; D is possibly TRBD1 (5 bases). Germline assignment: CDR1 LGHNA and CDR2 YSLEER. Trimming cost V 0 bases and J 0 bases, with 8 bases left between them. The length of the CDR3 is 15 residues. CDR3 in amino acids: CASSQDGGMNTEAFF. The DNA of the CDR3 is TGCGCCAGCAGCCAAGATGGGGGGATGAACACTGAAGCTTTCTTT.

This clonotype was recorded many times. CDR3 bases: TGTGCCAGCAGCGTGTTAGCGGGGGTTGGTCGGAATGAGCAGTTCTTC. Translated, it gives CASSVLAGVGRNEQFF. The chain combines TRBV7-2 with TRBJ2-1; 9 nucleotides line up with TRBD2. V lost 5 bases, J lost 7 bases, and 12 bases stayed unmatched. There are 16 residues in the CDR3. Per germline, CDR1 SGHTA and CDR2 FQGNSA.

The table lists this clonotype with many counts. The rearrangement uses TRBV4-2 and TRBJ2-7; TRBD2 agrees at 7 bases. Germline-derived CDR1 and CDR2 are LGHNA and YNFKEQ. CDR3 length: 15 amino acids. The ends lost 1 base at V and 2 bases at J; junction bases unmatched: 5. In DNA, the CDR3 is TGTGCCAGCAGCCAAGGGACGGGAGGAACCTACGAGCAGTACTTC. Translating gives CASSQGTGGTYEQYF.

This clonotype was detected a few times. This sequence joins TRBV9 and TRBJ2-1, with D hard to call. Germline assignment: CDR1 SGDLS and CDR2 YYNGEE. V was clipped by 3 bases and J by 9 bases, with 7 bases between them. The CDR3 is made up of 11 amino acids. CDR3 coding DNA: TGTGCCAGCAGCGATTCCATTGAGCAGTTCTTC. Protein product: CASSDSIEQFF.

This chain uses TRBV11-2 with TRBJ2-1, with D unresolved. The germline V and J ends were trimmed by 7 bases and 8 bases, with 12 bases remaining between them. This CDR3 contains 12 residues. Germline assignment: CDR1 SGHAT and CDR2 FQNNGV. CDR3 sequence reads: CASTRRRDEQFF. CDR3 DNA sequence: TGTGCCAGCACCAGGCGCCGAGATGAGCAGTTCTTC. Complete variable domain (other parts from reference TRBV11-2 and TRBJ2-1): EAGVAQSPRYKIIEKRQSVAFWCNPISGHATLYWYQQILGQGPKLLIQFQNNGVVDDSQLPKDRFSAERLKGVDSTLKIQPAKLEDSAVYLCASTRRRDEQFFGPGTRLTVL.

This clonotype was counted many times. The CDR3 nucleotides read TGTGCCAGCAGTTCCGGACAGGGGTCTGATGGCTACACCTTC. This sequence encodes CASSSGQGSDGYTF. The chain couples TRBV28 to TRBJ1-2, with TRBD1 identical over 9 bases. The V gene's germline CDR1 is MDHEN and CDR2 SYDVKM. This CDR3 contains 14 residues. Germline trimming cut 4 bases from V and 6 bases from J; bases unmatched to any gene: 6.

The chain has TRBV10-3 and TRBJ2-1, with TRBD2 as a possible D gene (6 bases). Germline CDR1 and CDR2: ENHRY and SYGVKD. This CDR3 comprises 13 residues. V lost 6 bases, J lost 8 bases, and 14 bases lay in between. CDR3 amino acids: CAIRLRDNHEQFF. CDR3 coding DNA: TGTGCCATCAGATTGCGGGATAACCATGAGCAGTTCTTC.

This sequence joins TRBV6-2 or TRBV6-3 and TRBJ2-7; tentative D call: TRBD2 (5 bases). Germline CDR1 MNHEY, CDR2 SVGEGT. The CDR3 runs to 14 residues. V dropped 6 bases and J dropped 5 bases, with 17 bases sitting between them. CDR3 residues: CASRGLYPQDEQYF. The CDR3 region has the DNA TGTGCCAGCAGAGGACTTTACCCCCAGGACGAGCAGTACTTC.

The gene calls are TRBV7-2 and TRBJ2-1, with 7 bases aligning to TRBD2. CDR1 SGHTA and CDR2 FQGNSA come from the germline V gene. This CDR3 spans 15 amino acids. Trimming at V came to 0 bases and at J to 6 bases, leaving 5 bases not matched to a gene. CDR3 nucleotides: TGTGCCAGCAGCTTAGCCGGACTAGGGCTCAATGAGCAGTTCTTC. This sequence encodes CASSLAGLGLNEQFF. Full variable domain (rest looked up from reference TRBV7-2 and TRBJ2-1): GAGVSQSPSNKVTEKGKDVELRCDPISGHTALYWYRQSLGQGLEFLIYFQGNSAPDKSGLPSDRFSAERTGGSVSTLTIQRTQQEDSAVYLCASSLAGLGLNEQFFGPGTRLTVL.

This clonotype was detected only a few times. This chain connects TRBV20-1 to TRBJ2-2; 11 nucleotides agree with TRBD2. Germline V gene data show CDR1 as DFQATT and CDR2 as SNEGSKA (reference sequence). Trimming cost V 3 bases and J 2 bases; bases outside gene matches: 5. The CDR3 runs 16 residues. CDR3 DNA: TGCAGTGCTAGCTCGACTAGCGGGGCCAACACCGGGGAGCTGTTTTTT. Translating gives CSASSTSGANTGELFF.

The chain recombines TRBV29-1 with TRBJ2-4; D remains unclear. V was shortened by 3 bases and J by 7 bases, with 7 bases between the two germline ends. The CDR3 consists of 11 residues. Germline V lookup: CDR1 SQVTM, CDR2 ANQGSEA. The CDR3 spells CSVDVLNIQYF. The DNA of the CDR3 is TGCAGCGTTGACGTGCTGAACATTCAGTACTTC.

DNA for the CDR3: TGCGCCAGCAGCTTGGAGGGTAGCCGAACCTACGAGCAGTACTTC. It encodes CASSLEGSRTYEQYF. The chain combines TRBV5-1 with TRBJ2-7; no definite D call. Trimming left V 0 bases short and J 2 bases short, with 12 bases between. Germline lookup yields CDR1 SGHRS and CDR2 YFSETQ. The CDR3 runs 15 residues. The full variable domain, its missing parts supplied by reference TRBV5-1 and TRBJ2-7, is KAGVTQTPRYLIKTRGQQVTLSCSPISGHRSVSWYQQTPGQGLQFLFEYFSETQRNKGNFPGRFSGRQFSNSRSEMNVSTLELGDSALYLCASSLEGSRTYEQYFGPGTRLTVT.

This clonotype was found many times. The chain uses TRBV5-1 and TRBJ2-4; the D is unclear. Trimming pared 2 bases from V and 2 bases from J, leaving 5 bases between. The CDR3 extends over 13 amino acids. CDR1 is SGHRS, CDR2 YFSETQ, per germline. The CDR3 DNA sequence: TGCGCCAGCAGCTTACCGACCAAAAACATTCAGTACTTC. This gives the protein CASSLPTKNIQYF. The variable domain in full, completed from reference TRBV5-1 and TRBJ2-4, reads KAGVTQTPRYLIKTRGQQVTLSCSPISGHRSVSWYQQTPGQGLQFLFEYFSETQRNKGNFPGRFSGRQFSNSRSEMNVSTLELGDSALYLCASSLPTKNIQYFGAGTRLSVL.

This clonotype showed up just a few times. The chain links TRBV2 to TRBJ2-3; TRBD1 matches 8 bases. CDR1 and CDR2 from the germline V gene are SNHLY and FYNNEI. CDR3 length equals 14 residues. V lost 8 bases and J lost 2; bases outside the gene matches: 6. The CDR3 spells CASLRDRITDTQYF. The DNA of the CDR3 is TGTGCCAGCCTCCGGGACAGGATCACAGATACGCAGTATTTT.